The TCR beta chain described here comes from a study of T-cell memory formation after mild COVID-19. Study background: Largely, TCR clusters stayed within a single donor. Findings and caveats of the study: A balance of CD4 and CD8 characterized clones contracting day 15 to 85, whereas later expanders leaned CD4+. CD4+ contracting clones were found mainly in CM and EM, and CD8+ ones in EMRA.

TCRdb independently ran MiXCR on the 5' RACE reads; one entry per CDR3 protein. This table has 350,000 to 450,000 distinct CDR3 sequences, around 28% appearing once. Turning to this clonotype: Its antigen is not known.

The sample comprised PBMCs or a T cell subset sorted from them (not recorded which). This sequence was found in an adult woman who had mild COVID-19 (a few samples of this study predate the infection). Cell type and time point are not known.

CDR3 coding DNA: TGTGCCAGTAGGGGTCCCAGGACCACTCCGAACACTGAAGCTTTCTTT. It specifies CASRGPRTTPNTEAFF. The genes are TRBV19 and TRBJ1-1; no firm D call. From germline, CDR1 is LNHDA and CDR2 SQIVND (reference sequence). Trimming cost V 6 bases and J 1 base, with 18 bases left between them. This CDR3 has 16 amino acids.